What follows are 8 T cell receptor beta chains derived from one specimen sequenced in a study of cytomegalovirus exposure and HLA in healthy donors. The PCR used 60 Vbeta and 13 Jbeta primers. The data were produced by immunoSEQ multiplex PCR, yet TCRdb's version contains in-frame clones alone and is incomplete. The sample table includes some 150,000 clones. The specimen was PBMCs. The receptors here all came from a woman between 18 and 29 years old in good health and CMV-seropositive.

Regarding this clone: The sample contains more than one DNA sequence encoding this CDR3. The chain links TRBV5-1 to TRBJ1-2; 10 bases are shared with TRBD1. CDR1 SGHRS and CDR2 YFSETQ come from the germline V gene. Trimming cost V 2 bases and J 4 bases; bases outside gene matches: 2. The CDR3 covers 14 residues. CDR3 sequence: CASSLGQGGYGYTF. The CDR3 coding sequence is TGCGCCAGCAGCTTAGGACAGGGGGGCTATGGCTACACCTTC.

The V gene is TRBV15, the J gene TRBJ2-7; D is undetermined. V was shortened by 1 base and J by 2 bases, with 9 bases between the two germline ends. Germline assignment: CDR1 LNHNV and CDR2 YYDKDF (reference sequence). The CDR3 contains 14 residues. CDR3 amino acids: CATSRGGSTYEQYF. The CDR3 DNA follows: TGTGCCACCAGCAGAGGAGGCAGCACCTACGAGCAGTACTTC.

The chain combines TRBV29-1 with TRBJ1-1; TRBD1 matches 9 bases. The CDR3 runs to 13 residues. Unmatched junction bases numbered 8, after V lost 6 bases and J lost 6 bases. Germline assignment: CDR1 SQVTM and CDR2 ANQGSEA. This CDR3 is CSVGQGRSAEAFF. Here the CDR3 DNA reads TGCAGCGTAGGACAGGGGAGGTCAGCTGAAGCTTTCTTT. The full variable domain, its missing parts supplied by reference TRBV29-1 and TRBJ1-1, is SAVISQKPSRDICQRGTSLTIQCQVDSQVTMMFWYRQQPGQSLTLIATANQGSEATYESGFVIDKFPISRPNLTFSTLTVSNMSPEDSSIYLCSVGQGRSAEAFFGQGTRLTVV.

The J gene is TRBJ2-3, the V gene TRBV6-1; TRBD2 matches 7 bases. The germline V gene has CDR1 MNHNS and CDR2 SASEGT. The V and J ends lost 4 bases and 4 bases, in that order; junction bases with no gene match: 8. The CDR3 runs to 15 residues. CDR3 protein: CASSVESGGADTQYF. CDR3 nucleotides: TGTGCCAGCAGTGTGGAATCGGGGGGAGCAGATACGCAGTATTTT.

The V call is TRBV7-9, the J call TRBJ1-5; maybe TRBD1 (6 bases). The germline V gene has CDR1 SEHNR and CDR2 FQNEAQ (reference sequence). The V end was cut by 5 bases, the J end by 5 bases, with 16 bases between. The CDR3 runs 15 residues. The CDR3 DNA reads as TGTGCCAGCAGCCAACACGGGGGGCTAGATCAGCCCCAGCATTTT. This codes for CASSQHGGLDQPQHF.

The chain uses TRBV19 and TRBJ1-2; a possible D gene is TRBD1 (5 bases). Trimming pared 6 bases from V and 7 bases from J, leaving 18 bases between. Germline CDR1 LNHDA, CDR2 SQIVND (reference sequence). CDR3 length: 14 amino acids. DNA for the CDR3: TGTGCCAGTAGCCCTACGGGACTGAGCGTTGGCTACACCTTC. Protein product: CASSPTGLSVGYTF.

This chain joins TRBV2 and TRBJ2-5, with TRBD1 as a possible D gene (5 bases). Per germline, CDR1 SNHLY and CDR2 FYNNEI. CDR3 length: 11 amino acids. In DNA, the CDR3 is TGTGCTTCGGCACAGGAAGAGACCCAGTACTTC. Translation gives CASAQEETQYF. Using reference TRBV2 and TRBJ2-5 for the parts outside the CDR3, the full variable domain is EPEVTQTPSHQVTQMGQEVILRCVPISNHLYFYWYRQILGQKVEFLVSFYNNEISEKSEIFDDQFSVERPDGSNFTLKIRSTKLEDSAMYFCASAQEETQYFGPGTRLLVL.

V gene TRBV29-1 combines with J gene TRBJ1-1; D is unclear. The CDR3 totals 12 residues. Germline V gives CDR1 SQVTM, CDR2 ANQGSEA. The CDR3 DNA reads TGCAGGGGGTATGGCCCGGGGACTGAAGCTTTCTTT. Protein sequence: CRGYGPGTEAFF.